This T cell receptor (beta chain) was retrieved from a study of cytomegalovirus exposure and HLA in healthy donors. Notes on the study in general: Of the V segments, some could not be distinguished, including TRBV6-2 and TRBV6-3, and were excluded.

As to this clone: What it binds is unknown.

This CDR3 has 17 residues. V shed 9 bases, J shed 0 bases, and the junction held 16 bases outside the gene matches. Primers included in the PCR were 60 Vbeta and 13 Jbeta primers. Some clones are missing from TCRdb's copy, which holds only in-frame ones; the method was immunoSEQ multiplex PCR. Of some 95,000 clones listed, 55% to 85% were seen once; the top ten hold roughly 16%. The chain employs TRBV23-1 and TRBJ1-1; TRBD1 aligns across 7 bases. Being an ORF, TRBV23-1 has a function that is uncertain. This TCR derives from a woman aged 18-35 years in good health and CMV-seropositive. Sequencing was performed on PBMCs. This chain's CDR3 is CASPSPVDRAVNTEAFF. DNA for the CDR3: TGCGCCAGTCCCTCCCCCGTCGACAGGGCCGTGAACACTGAAGCTTTCTTT.